These T cell receptor beta chains were read from a single sample in a study of blood T cell repertoires in COVID-19. TCRdb keeps only in-frame clones here, not all; method: immunoSEQ multiplex PCR. The sample holds about half a million clones; nearly 90% are singletons and the top ten take roughly 0.92%. Sequenced sample: peripheral blood. The receptors here all came from a man younger than 30 with COVID-19, enrolled during active disease. Each CDR3 is given with its conserved first and last residue. The D gene is left open where the match is weak. Clone size appears in some rows only: once, few, many, or a class for an expanded clone.

TRBJ1-1 | once | TRBV6-1 | NA | CASSEISGTEAFF | TGTGCCAGCAGTGAAATCTCGGGCACTGAAGCTTTCTTT
TRBJ2-1 | NA | TRBV30 | NA | CAWMGLSYNEQFF | TGTGCCTGGATGGGACTTTCCTACAATGAGCAGTTCTTC
TRBJ2-5 | NA | TRBV4-1 | TRBD2 | CASSSGLAVLETQYF | TGCGCCAGCAGCTCAGGACTAGCGGTTTTAGAGACCCAGTACTTC
TRBJ1-2 | NA | TRBV12-3/TRBV12-4 | NA | CATSPQGTVGYTF | TGTGCCACCTCGCCACAGGGTACGGTCGGCTACACCTTC
TRBJ2-7 | NA | TRBV10-3 | NA | CAISESSGDPYEQYF | TGTGCCATCAGTGAGTCGTCAGGGGACCCCTACGAGCAGTACTTC
TRBJ1-1 | NA | TRBV6-5 | TRBD1 | CASRDSGQGVSEAFF | TGTGCCAGCAGAGATTCGGGACAGGGAGTCTCCGAAGCTTTCTTT
TRBJ1-2 | once | TRBV7-8 | NA | CASSQGIYGYTF | TGTGCCAGCAGTCAGGGGATCTATGGCTACACCTTC
TRBJ2-3 | NA | TRBV9 | TRBD2 | CASSVVGASGEKRTDTQYF | TGTGCCAGCAGCGTAGTTGGGGCTAGCGGGGAGAAACGCACAGATACGCAGTATTTT
TRBJ2-1 | few | TRBV5-1 | NA | CASSHQGFGSYNEQFF | TGCGCCAGCAGCCATCAGGGTTTTGGCTCCTACAATGAGCAGTTCTTC
TRBJ2-7 | NA | TRBV18 | TRBD2 | CASSPGTSGSDEQYF | TGTGCCAGCTCACCTGGGACTAGCGGGAGCGACGAGCAGTACTTC
TRBJ2-3 | NA | TRBV6-2/TRBV6-3 | TRBD2 | CASSNGQRGGGGTQYF | TGTGCCAGCAGCAACGGGCAGCGGGGGGGCGGTGGTACGCAGTATTTT
TRBJ2-1 | NA | TRBV19 | NA | CASSTRDTDNEQFF | TGTGCCAGTAGTACCCGGGACACAGACAATGAGCAGTTCTTC
TRBJ2-1 | NA | TRBV7-2 | NA | CASSLAREWMNEQFF | TGTGCCAGCAGCTTAGCTCGGGAGTGGATGAATGAGCAGTTCTTC
TRBJ1-2 | NA | TRBV3-1/TRBV3-2 | NA | CASSQDSGLGYTF | TGTGCCAGCAGCCAAGATTCAGGGCTTGGCTACACCTTC
TRBJ2-7 | NA | TRBV4-1 | NA | CASSQGLAYEQYF | TGCGCCAGCAGCCAGGGACTCGCCTACGAGCAGTACTTC
TRBJ1-5 | NA | TRBV3-1/TRBV3-2 | NA | CASSQRGGQPQHF | TGTGCCAGCAGCCAAAGGGGGGGTCAGCCCCAGCATTTT
TRBJ1-6 | many | TRBV7-9 | TRBD1 | CASSLGQGFYNSPLHF | TGTGCCAGCAGTCTTGGACAGGGCTTTTATAATTCACCCCTCCACTTT
TRBJ2-7 | NA | TRBV24-1 | NA | CATSDFGGGGEQYF | TGTGCCACCAGTGATTTTGGAGGAGGCGGCGAGCAGTACTTC
TRBJ1-1 | NA | TRBV6-5 | NA | CATVRDKNTEAFF | TGTGCCACAGTGAGGGACAAGAACACTGAAGCTTTCTTT
TRBJ2-7 | NA | TRBV11-2 | NA | CASSSTHVTYEQYF | TGTGCCAGCAGCTCAACTCACGTTACCTACGAGCAGTACTTC
TRBJ1-1 | NA | TRBV3-1/TRBV3-2 | NA | CASSQDWAYTEAFF | TGTGCCAGCAGCCAAGATTGGGCTTATACTGAAGCTTTCTTT
TRBJ2-1 | NA | TRBV10-1 | TRBD2 | CASSGAGGLSSYNEQFF | TGCGCCAGCAGTGGGGCGGGGGGGCTGAGCTCCTACAATGAGCAGTTCTTC
TRBJ1-1 | NA | TRBV4-1 | NA | CASSRNRANTEAFF | TGCGCCAGCAGCCGAAACAGGGCGAACACTGAAGCTTTCTTT
TRBJ1-2 | NA | TRBV5-1 | NA | CASSLDGGSGGYTF | TGCGCCAGCAGCTTGGATGGAGGGTCTGGGGGCTACACCTTC
TRBJ2-3 | NA | TRBV5-4 | TRBD1 | CASSPTGNSDTQYF | TGTGCCAGCAGCCCGACAGGGAATTCAGATACGCAGTATTTT
TRBJ2-2 | NA | TRBV5-1 | NA | CASRRQYSGKNTGELFF | TGCGCCAGCAGGCGGCAGTACAGCGGAAAGAACACCGGGGAGCTGTTTTTT
TRBJ2-3 | NA | TRBV5-1 | TRBD2 | CASSRLAGGLTDTQYF | TGCGCCAGCAGCCGGTTAGCGGGGGGGCTCACAGATACGCAGTATTTT
TRBJ2-7 | NA | TRBV2 | TRBD2 | CASEITSGTYEQYF | TGTGCCAGCGAGATCACTAGCGGGACATACGAGCAGTACTTC
TRBJ2-5 | NA | TRBV2 | TRBD2 | CASSAGGQETQYF | TGTGCCAGCAGTGCGGGGGGCCAAGAGACCCAGTACTTC
TRBJ1-2 | many | TRBV6-4 | NA | CASSDLPGGGYGYTF | TGTGCCAGCAGTGACCTTCCGGGAGGGGGCTATGGCTACACCTTC
TRBJ2-2 | NA | TRBV7-6 | TRBD2 | CASRSSGGFNTGELFF | TGTGCCAGCAGATCAAGCGGGGGCTTTAACACCGGGGAGCTGTTTTTT
TRBJ2-1 | NA | TRBV9 | NA | CASSVGAAGKFF | TGTGCCAGCAGCGTAGGGGCAGCCGGCAAGTTCTTC
TRBJ1-5 | once | TRBV12-3/TRBV12-4 | NA | CASSLGSQPQHF | TGTGCCAGCAGTTTGGGGAGTCAGCCCCAGCATTTT
TRBJ2-2 | NA | TRBV6-6 | TRBD1 | CASSTRQGSGELFF | TGTGCCAGCAGTACCCGACAGGGGTCCGGGGAGCTGTTTTTT
TRBJ2-3 | NA | TRBV5-1 | NA | CASSFLGDTDTQYF | TGCGCCAGCAGCTTTCTAGGGGACACAGATACGCAGTATTTT
TRBJ1-4 | NA | TRBV4-1 | NA | CASSQAATSGKLFF | TGCGCCAGCAGCCAAGCGGCGACTAGCGGAAAACTGTTTTTT
TRBJ2-7 | NA | TRBV24-1 | TRBD1 | CATSDTGQSHEQYF | TGTGCCACCAGTGACACGGGACAGAGCCACGAGCAGTACTTC
TRBJ1-2 | NA | TRBV3-1/TRBV3-2 | TRBD1 | CASSQDWAGGNYGYTF | TGTGCCAGCAGCCAAGATTGGGCAGGGGGAAACTATGGCTACACCTTC
TRBJ2-2 | NA | TRBV27 | NA | CASSWGGADTGELFF | TGTGCCAGCAGTTGGGGGGGGGCGGACACCGGGGAGCTGTTTTTT
TRBJ2-5 | NA | TRBV5-1 | NA | CASSLFLQGETQYF | TGCGCCAGCAGCTTGTTCCTACAGGGAGAGACCCAGTACTTC
TRBJ2-2 | NA | TRBV4-2 | TRBD2 | CASSQDPTSGRIGELFF | TGTGCCAGCAGCCAAGATCCCACTAGCGGGAGAATCGGGGAGCTGTTTTTT
TRBJ2-2 | NA | TRBV5-6 | NA | CASSFKRANTGELFF | TGTGCCAGCAGCTTTAAAAGAGCGAACACCGGGGAGCTGTTTTTT
TRBJ2-4 | NA | TRBV2 | NA | CASSDGGAKNIQYF | TGTGCCAGCAGTGACGGCGGAGCCAAAAACATTCAGTACTTC
TRBJ1-1 | NA | TRBV11-2 | NA | CAIHREAAMSREAFF | TGTGCCATCCACCGGGAGGCGGCGATGTCAAGAGAAGCTTTCTTT